This T cell receptor (beta chain) derives from a study of post-analysis software for immune sequencing data. Across the whole study: Relapsing-remitting, secondary progressive and progressive-relapsing courses of multiple sclerosis were included.

Germline-derived CDR1 and CDR2 are SGHTA and FQGNSA. CDR3 length equals 16 residues. Losses at the gene ends were 5 bases for V and 1 base for J; bases not matched to a gene: 6. Study conclusions and caveats: Samples prepared in the same batch strongly co-clustered by F measure. People with multiple sclerosis had a significantly lower normalized Chao1 diversity than controls did. The study found TRBV5-6, TRBV5-1 and TRBV20-1 among roughly 5 TRBV segments more frequent in patients than controls.

This clonotype appeared many times. Its antigen is currently unknown. Presence of unique molecular identifiers characterized the TCR beta cDNA libraries. Yield was roughly 500,000 cDNA molecules from around 1 to 9.1 million T cells. Each CDR3 protein gets one entry after TCRdb re-called the PCR reads with MiXCR. The table has 250,000 to 300,000 distinct CDR3 sequences, 36% seen once; the top ten hold 4.5% to 5.5%. The rearrangement joins TRBV7-2 to TRBJ2-2; 8 nucleotides agree with TRBD1. The clonotype originates from a girl between 10 and 17 years old with multiple sclerosis. Sequencing was carried out using blood. The CDR3 loop reads CASSPRTGLNTGELFF. The CDR3 DNA sequence: TGTGCCAGCAGCCCCCGGACAGGGTTGAACACCGGGGAGCTGTTTTTT.